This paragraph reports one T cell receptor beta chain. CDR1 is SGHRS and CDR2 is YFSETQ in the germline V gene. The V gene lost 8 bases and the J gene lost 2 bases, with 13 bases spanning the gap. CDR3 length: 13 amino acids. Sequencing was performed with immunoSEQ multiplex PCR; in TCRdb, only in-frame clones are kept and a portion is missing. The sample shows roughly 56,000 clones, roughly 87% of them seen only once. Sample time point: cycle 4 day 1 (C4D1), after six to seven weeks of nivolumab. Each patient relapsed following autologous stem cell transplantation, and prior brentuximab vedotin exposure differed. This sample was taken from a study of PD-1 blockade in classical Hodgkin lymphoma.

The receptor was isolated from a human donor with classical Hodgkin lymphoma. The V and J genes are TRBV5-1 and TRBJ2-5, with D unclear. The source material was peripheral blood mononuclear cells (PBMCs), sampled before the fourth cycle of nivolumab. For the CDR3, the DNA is TGCGCCAGTAGTGGGCAGGCTCAAGAGACCCAGTACTTC. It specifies CASSGQAQETQYF.